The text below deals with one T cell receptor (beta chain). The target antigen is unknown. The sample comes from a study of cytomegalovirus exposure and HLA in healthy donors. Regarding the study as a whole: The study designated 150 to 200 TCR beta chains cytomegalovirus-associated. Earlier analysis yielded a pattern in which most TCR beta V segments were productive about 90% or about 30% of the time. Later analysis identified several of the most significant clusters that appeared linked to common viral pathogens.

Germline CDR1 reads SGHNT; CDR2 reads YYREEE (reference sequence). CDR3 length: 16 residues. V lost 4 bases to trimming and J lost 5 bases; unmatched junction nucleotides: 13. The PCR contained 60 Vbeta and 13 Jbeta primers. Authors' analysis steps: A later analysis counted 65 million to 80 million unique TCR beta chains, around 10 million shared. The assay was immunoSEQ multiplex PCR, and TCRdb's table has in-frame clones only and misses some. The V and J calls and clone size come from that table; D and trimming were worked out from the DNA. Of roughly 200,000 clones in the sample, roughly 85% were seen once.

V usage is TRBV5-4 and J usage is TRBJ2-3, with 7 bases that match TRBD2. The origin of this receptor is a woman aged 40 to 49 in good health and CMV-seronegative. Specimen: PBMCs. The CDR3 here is CASSAPGLPPGDTQYF. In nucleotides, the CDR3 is TGTGCCAGCAGCGCCCCGGGACTACCGCCCGGAGATACGCAGTATTTT.